One sample yielded the 22 T cell receptor beta chains listed below, sequenced in a study of blood T cell repertoires in COVID-19. Libraries were prepared by immunoSEQ multiplex PCR; TCRdb keeps only in-frame clonotypes and omits some of them. The sample carries about 48,000 clones, 75% to 95% recorded once. The sample consisted of peripheral blood. These receptors came from a man aged 65-85 years with acute or convalescent COVID-19.

As DNA, the CDR3 is TGTGCCAGCAGTTGGAACAGGGACAACTATGGCTACACCTTC. Residues: CASSWNRDNYGYTF. The chain couples TRBV27 to TRBJ1-2, with a possible D match to TRBD1 (6 bases). This CDR3 comprises 14 residues. V gave up 4 bases and J gave up 2 bases, with 11 bases separating them. CDR1 is MNHEY, CDR2 SMNVEV, per germline (reference sequence).

V and J are TRBV2 and TRBJ2-5; TRBD1 matches 9 bases. V shed 6 bases and J 0 bases; nucleotides not matched to a gene: 5. The CDR3 runs to 15 residues. CDR1 and CDR2 from the germline V gene are SNHLY and FYNNEI. The CDR3, as DNA: TGTGCCAGCAGCCCCCGGGACAGGGACCAAGAGACCCAGTACTTC. It specifies CASSPRDRDQETQYF.

The V gene is TRBV7-3, the J gene TRBJ1-1, with D unclear. This CDR3 has 16 amino acids. The ends were cut back, 4 bases at V and 4 bases at J, with 19 bases in the middle. The V gene's germline CDR1 is SGHTA and CDR2 FQGTGA. The CDR3 protein is CASSYGARTVGTEAFF. The CDR3, as DNA: TGTGCCAGCAGCTATGGTGCCCGAACAGTAGGCACTGAAGCTTTCTTT.

CDR3 in amino acids: CASSRQGERQETQYF. The CDR3 DNA follows: TGTGCCAGTAGTCGACAGGGGGAAAGGCAAGAGACCCAGTACTTC. The chain has TRBV19 and TRBJ2-5; 9 bases line up with TRBD1. V shed 5 bases, J shed 2 bases, and the junction held 6 bases outside the gene matches. Germline V gene lookup returns CDR1 LNHDA and CDR2 SQIVND (reference sequence). The CDR3 totals 15 residues.

The J gene is TRBJ2-4, the V gene TRBV5-1; D is possibly TRBD1 (5 bases). This CDR3 has 16 residues. Looked up from germline, CDR1 is SGHRS and CDR2 is YFSETQ. Trimming shortened V by 3 bases and J by 0 bases, and 13 bases separated the two germline ends. CDR3 residues: CASSSTVNLAKNIQYF. The CDR3 nucleotides read TGCGCCAGCAGCTCGACAGTGAACCTAGCCAAAAACATTCAGTACTTC.

In this sample, this clone turned up once. This chain links TRBV11-2 with TRBJ2-7, with TRBD1 as a possible D gene (6 bases). The V end lost 4 bases, the J end lost 7 bases, and 17 bases lay between the germline ends. The CDR3 runs to 14 residues. Germline V CDR1 and CDR2: SGHAT, FQNNGV. The CDR3 nucleotides are TGTGCCAGCAGCTGGACAGCCCAGCCGGGAGAGCAGTACTTC. Translation gives CASSWTAQPGEQYF.

The V and J genes are TRBV7-2 and TRBJ1-1; D unclear. CDR1 is SGHTA, CDR2 FQGNSA, per germline. V lost 5 bases and J 2 bases, leaving 12 bases between the germline ends. The CDR3 length is 14 residues. The chain's CDR3 is CASSPSRGNTEAFF. CDR3 coding DNA: TGTGCCAGCAGCCCTAGCCGGGGTAACACTGAAGCTTTCTTT. The variable domain in full, completed from reference TRBV7-2 and TRBJ1-1, reads GAGVSQSPSNKVTEKGKDVELRCDPISGHTALYWYRQSLGQGLEFLIYFQGNSAPDKSGLPSDRFSAERTGGSVSTLTIQRTQQEDSAVYLCASSPSRGNTEAFFGQGTRLTVV.

The V call is TRBV4-3, the J call TRBJ2-7; 9 nucleotides align to TRBD2. CDR1 is LGHNA, CDR2 YSLEER, per germline. Trimming cost V 3 bases and J 4 bases; bases outside gene matches: 4. CDR3 size: 14 residues. CDR3 sequence reads: CASSQRLAGYEQYF. CDR3 bases: TGCGCCAGCAGCCAGCGCCTAGCGGGGTACGAGCAGTACTTC.

The chain links TRBV6-5 to TRBJ1-1; the match to TRBD1 covers 7 bases. The CDR3 runs 14 residues. V was clipped by 4 bases and J by 1 base; unmatched bases: 3. Per germline, CDR1 MNHEY and CDR2 SVGAGI. CDR3 nucleotide sequence: TGTGCCAGCAGTTCGACAGGGACGAACACTGAAGCTTTCTTT. Translating it yields CASSSTGTNTEAFF.

The chain links TRBV9 to TRBJ1-2; no firm D call. The CDR3 covers 13 residues. Germline V gene sequence: CDR1 SGDLS, CDR2 YYNGEE. Trimming pared 0 bases from V and 9 bases from J, leaving 12 bases between. CDR3 sequence reads: CASSVAVTGSYTF. CDR3 in DNA: TGTGCCAGCAGCGTAGCTGTTACGGGGAGCTACACCTTC.

This clone showed up just a few times. The V call is TRBV12-3 or TRBV12-4, the J call TRBJ2-1; D is unclear. This CDR3 spans 12 amino acids. Trimming took off 3 bases at V and 14 bases at J, with 14 bases between the two ends. CDR3 in amino acids: CASSFFPTPEFF. The CDR3, as DNA: TGTGCCAGCAGTTTCTTCCCCACCCCAGAGTTCTTC.

CDR3 sequence (DNA): TGTGCCAGCAGTAAAATCCTCTACGAGCAGTACTTC. It translates to CASSKILYEQYF. The chain joins TRBV2 to TRBJ2-7; no clear D gene. The germline V gene has CDR1 SNHLY and CDR2 FYNNEI. The germline V and J ends were trimmed by 5 bases and 3 bases, with 8 bases remaining between them. The CDR3 extends over 12 amino acids.

The rearrangement uses TRBV15 and TRBJ2-7; the match to TRBD1 covers 10 bases. CDR1 LNHNV and CDR2 YYDKDF come from the germline V gene (reference sequence). The CDR3 covers 16 residues. Trimming cost V 2 bases and J 2 bases; bases outside gene matches: 6. This CDR3 reads CATSRRSGTGAYEQYF. DNA for the CDR3: TGTGCCACCAGCAGAAGATCCGGGACAGGGGCCTACGAGCAGTACTTC.

A few counts support this clone. This rearrangement joins TRBV15 to TRBJ2-7, with D possibly being TRBD1 (7 bases). CDR3 length: 15 amino acids. The germline V and J ends were trimmed by 0 bases and 4 bases, with 13 bases remaining between them. The V gene's germline CDR1 is LNHNV and CDR2 YYDKDF (reference sequence). The CDR3 region is CATSRDRQGGYEQYF. The DNA of the CDR3 is TGTGCCACCAGCAGAGATCGGCAGGGGGGATACGAGCAGTACTTC.

The chain uses TRBV5-1 and TRBJ2-1, with 13 bases lining up with TRBD2. Germline CDR1 reads SGHRS; CDR2 reads YFSETQ. The ends lost 2 bases at V and 10 bases at J; junction bases unmatched: 9. The CDR3 contains 16 residues. The CDR3 loop is CASSLRGTSGKGEQFF. The DNA of the CDR3 is TGCGCCAGCAGCTTACGGGGGACTAGCGGGAAGGGGGAGCAGTTCTTC.

The gene calls are TRBV7-9 and TRBJ1-4; TRBD1 matches 9 bases. Germline lookup yields CDR1 SEHNR and CDR2 FQNEAQ (reference sequence). This CDR3 spans 17 amino acids. V shed 5 bases, J shed 8 bases, and the junction held 15 bases outside the gene matches. This chain's CDR3 is CASSPQGAIPPGEKLFF. The CDR3 DNA follows: TGTGCCAGCAGCCCACAGGGGGCGATCCCCCCCGGAGAAAAACTGTTTTTT.

The chain couples TRBV7-2 to TRBJ1-1; D unclear. The length of the CDR3 is 14 residues. V lost 5 bases and J lost 3, with 13 bases in between. From germline, CDR1 is SGHTA and CDR2 FQGNSA. CDR3 sequence (DNA): TGTGCCAGCAGCCCTCGTTGGCCGCACACTGAAGCTTTCTTT. It is translated as CASSPRWPHTEAFF.

The CDR3 reads CASSKLWTGMNTEAFF. CDR3 nucleotide sequence: TGTGCCAGCAGTAAACTTTGGACGGGAATGAACACTGAAGCTTTCTTT. The J gene is TRBJ1-1, the V gene TRBV27; no firm D call. The germline CDR1 and CDR2 sequences are MNHEY and SMNVEV (reference sequence). CDR3 length equals 16 residues. The V gene lost 5 bases and the J gene lost 0 bases, with 16 bases spanning the gap.

The chain links TRBV6-2 or TRBV6-3 to TRBJ2-7; maybe TRBD1 (5 bases). This CDR3 is built from 14 residues. Germline V gives CDR1 MNHEY, CDR2 SVGEGT. The V end was cut by 4 bases, the J end by 6 bases, with 16 bases between. The CDR3 DNA sequence: TGTGCCAGCAGTTTATACGACAGAGTCACCGAGCAGTACTTC. Translating gives CASSLYDRVTEQYF.

CDR3 nucleotides: TGTGCCAGCACTCCAGGGACATTGGGGAAACTGTTTTTT. As protein: CASTPGTLGKLFF. The rearrangement links TRBV6-5 to TRBJ1-4, with TRBD1 as a possible D gene (6 bases). CDR1 and CDR2 from the germline V gene are MNHEY and SVGAGI. CDR3 length equals 13 residues. Deletions cut 7 bases from V and 11 bases from J, with 17 bases between.

The CDR3 DNA reads TGTGCCAGCAGCTTGCACAGGGTAAGAAACTACGAGCAGTACTTC. Translation gives CASSLHRVRNYEQYF. The chain carries TRBV5-8 and TRBJ2-7, with D possibly being TRBD1 (6 bases). The CDR3 is made up of 15 amino acids. CDR1 and CDR2 from the germline V gene are SGHTS and YDEGEE. Trimming removed 1 base from V and 3 bases from J, with 14 bases in between.

V is TRBV7-2 and J is TRBJ2-5, with D possibly TRBD1 on 5 matching bases. Trimming stripped 1 base from V and 5 bases from J, with 11 bases between. Germline V gene sequence: CDR1 SGHTA, CDR2 FQGNSA. The CDR3 runs 14 residues. CDR3 region: CASSLGVRDETQYF. CDR3 bases: TGTGCCAGCAGCTTAGGGGTCAGGGATGAGACCCAGTACTTC. The complete variable domain, with remaining parts taken from reference TRBV7-2 and TRBJ2-5, reads GAGVSQSPSNKVTEKGKDVELRCDPISGHTALYWYRQSLGQGLEFLIYFQGNSAPDKSGLPSDRFSAERTGGSVSTLTIQRTQQEDSAVYLCASSLGVRDETQYFGPGTRLLVL.